This TCR beta chain was identified in a study of blood T cell repertoires in COVID-19. Study details: Acute and convalescent COVID-19 specimens originated in the United States, Italy and Spain. PBMCs, B-cell-depleted T cells, or T cells provided the cDNA or gDNA that made up the material.

Deletions cut 8 bases from V and 6 bases from J, with 10 bases between. Germline V CDR1 and CDR2: MNHEY, SMNVEV (reference sequence). The CDR3 sequence is 11 residues long. As handled by the study authors: Estimation of nucleated cell counts was performed using reference gene primer amplification. Here immunoSEQ multiplex PCR was the method, and the copy in TCRdb shows in-frame clones only, minus some. The V and J calls and clone size come from that table; D and trimming were worked out from the DNA. Among under 300,000 clones listed, roughly 80% were seen once. The clonotype was recovered from a woman older than 75 with active or convalescent COVID-19. Sequencing was performed on peripheral blood. This rearrangement joins TRBV27 to TRBJ1-1; D not resolved. The CDR3 protein is CASHGRAEAFF. DNA for the CDR3: TGTGCCAGCCACGGGAGGGCTGAAGCTTTCTTT.